The T cell receptor (beta chain) described here comes from a study of cytomegalovirus exposure and HLA in healthy donors. Study details: It was reported in a later analysis that the same platform had been used for the roughly 110 validation repertoires as for the 666 first-cohort repertoires.

Details on this clone: Its specificity is unknown.

The donors formed part of the 120-subject validation cohort, distinct from the roughly 630-subject first cohort. Clones were sequenced by immunoSEQ multiplex PCR, and TCRdb holds only the in-frame ones, with some missing. The table records a few hundred thousand clones, over 70% of them present only once. Study-level results: The listing of fewer than 200 TCR beta chains classed them as cytomegalovirus-associated. As confirmed in vitro, three CMV-associated chains were specific for CMV antigens.

This clonotype was obtained from a woman aged 30 to 39 in good health and CMV-seropositive. The specimen sequenced was PBMCs.

CDR3: CASSQTRGSTEAFF. DNA of the CDR3: TGCGCCAGCAGCCAAACTAGGGGTAGCACTGAAGCTTTCTTT. The chain uses TRBV4-1 and TRBJ1-1; possible D gene TRBD1, 5 bases. CDR3 length equals 14 residues. Trimming cost V 2 bases and J 4 bases, with 11 bases left between them. Germline V lookup: CDR1 MGHRA, CDR2 YSYEKL.